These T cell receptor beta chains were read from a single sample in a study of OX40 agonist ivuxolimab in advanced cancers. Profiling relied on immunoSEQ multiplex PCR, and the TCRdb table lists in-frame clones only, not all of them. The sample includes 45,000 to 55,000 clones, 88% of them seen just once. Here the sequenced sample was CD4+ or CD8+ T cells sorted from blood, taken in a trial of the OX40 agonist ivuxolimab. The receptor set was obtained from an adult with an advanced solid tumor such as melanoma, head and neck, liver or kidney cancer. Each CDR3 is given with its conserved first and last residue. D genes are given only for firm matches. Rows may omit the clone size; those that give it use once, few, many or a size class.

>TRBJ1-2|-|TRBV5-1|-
TGCGCCAGCAGCAATTGGGTCGGACAGAACTATGGCTACACCTTC
CASSNWVGQNYGYTF
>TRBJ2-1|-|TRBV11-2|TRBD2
TGTGCCAGCAGCCGGCGACTAGCGGGAAACTACAATGAGCAGTTCTTC
CASSRRLAGNYNEQFF
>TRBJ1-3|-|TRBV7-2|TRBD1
TGTGCCAGCAGCTCCCAACAGGGGTCAGGAAACACCATATATTTT
CASSSQQGSGNTIYF
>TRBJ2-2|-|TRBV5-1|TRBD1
TGCGCCAGCAGCAGAGACAGGGCCGGGGAGCTGTTTTTT
CASSRDRAGELFF
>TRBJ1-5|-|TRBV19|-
TGTGCCAGTAGTATATCGCAGGAAGGCAATCAGCCCCAGCATTTT
CASSISQEGNQPQHF
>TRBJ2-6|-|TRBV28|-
TGTGCCACCTCCTCCCGCCTCTCTGGGGCCAACGTCCTGACTTTC
CATSSRLSGANVLTF
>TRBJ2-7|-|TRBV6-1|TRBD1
TGTGCCAGCAGCGACAGGGGGCTACCTTCCTACGAGCAGTACTTC
CASSDRGLPSYEQYF
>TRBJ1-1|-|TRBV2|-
TGTGCCAGCAGGAAACAGGGATTCGTCGACACTGAAGCTTTCTTT
CASRKQGFVDTEAFF
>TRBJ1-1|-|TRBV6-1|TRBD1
TGTGCCAGCAGTGCCCGCGACAGGGGGCGCAACACTGAAGCTTTCTTT
CASSARDRGRNTEAFF
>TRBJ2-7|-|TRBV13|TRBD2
TGTGCCAGCAGCTCACCTAGCGGGAGGAACATCTACGAGCAGTACTTC
CASSSPSGRNIYEQYF
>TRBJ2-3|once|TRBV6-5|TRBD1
TGTGCCAGCAGACCGGGACAGGGAACAGATACGCAGTATTTT
CASRPGQGTDTQYF
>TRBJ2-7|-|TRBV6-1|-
TGTGCCAGCAGTGAGGCCAGGGGAGACGAGCAGTACTTC
CASSEARGDEQYF
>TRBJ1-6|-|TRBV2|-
TGTGCCAGCACCCGGGAACAGGGTGTTAATTCACCCCTCCACTTT
CASTREQGVNSPLHF
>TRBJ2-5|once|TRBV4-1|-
TGCGCCAGCAGCCAAGATCGGTCAGGGAACCCAGCGGCCCAGTACTTC
CASSQDRSGNPAAQYF
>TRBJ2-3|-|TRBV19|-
TGTGCCAGTAGGGTCCTAGGGAAGCCAGATACGCAGTATTTT
CASRVLGKPDTQYF
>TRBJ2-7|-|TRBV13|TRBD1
TGTGCCAGCAGCTTGCTCAGGGGACAGGACCACGAGCAGTACTTC
CASSLLRGQDHEQYF
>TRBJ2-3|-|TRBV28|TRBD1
TGTGCCAGCAGTGCCCGACAGGGAAAAGGGACCTATGTTAGCACAGATACGCAGTATTTT
CASSARQGKGTYVSTDTQYF
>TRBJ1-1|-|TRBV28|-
TGTGCCAGCAGAGGACAGATCGAAGCTTTCTTT
CASRGQIEAFF
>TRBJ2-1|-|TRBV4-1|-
TGCGCCAGCAGCCAAGAACAGGGTGGGGGATACAATGAGCAGTTCTTC
CASSQEQGGGYNEQFF
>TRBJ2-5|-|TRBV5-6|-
TGTGCCAGCAGCTTGGTACAGATACAAGAGACCCAGTACTTC
CASSLVQIQETQYF
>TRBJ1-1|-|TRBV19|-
TGTGCCAGTAGTTTTTTATCTACAGGTCTGACTGAAGCTTTCTTT
CASSFLSTGLTEAFF
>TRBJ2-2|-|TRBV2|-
TGTGCCAGCAGTCAAGTACAGGGTGGGACCGGGGAGCTGTTTTTT
CASSQVQGGTGELFF
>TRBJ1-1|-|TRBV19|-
TGTGCCAGTAGTATGGGACACCTGAACACTGAAGCTTTCTTT
CASSMGHLNTEAFF
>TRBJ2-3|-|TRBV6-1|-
TGTGCCAGCAGTACTCAGGGGATTATGGATACGCAGTATTTT
CASSTQGIMDTQYF
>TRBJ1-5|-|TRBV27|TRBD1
TGTGCCACCAAGGACAGGTGGGGCAATCAGCCCCAGCATTTT
CATKDRWGNQPQHF
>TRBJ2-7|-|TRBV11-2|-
TGTGCCAGCAGCTCCCTGTACGAGCAGTACTTC
CASSSLYEQYF
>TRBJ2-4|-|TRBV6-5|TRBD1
TGTGCCAGCAGTTACTCGGGACAGGCCGCCAAAAACATTCAGTACTTC
CASSYSGQAAKNIQYF
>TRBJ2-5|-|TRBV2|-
TGTGCCAGCAGTTCGAGGGTTGAGACCCAGTACTTC
CASSSRVETQYF
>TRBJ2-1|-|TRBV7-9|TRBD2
TGTGCCAGCAGCCCCCGCGCCGGACTAGCGGGAGCGGGTGAGCAGTTCTTC
CASSPRAGLAGAGEQFF
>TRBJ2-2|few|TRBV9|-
TGTGCCAGCAGCGCCCGAGAGCAGCGAGGAAGAACCGGGGAGCTGTTTTTT
CASSAREQRGRTGELFF
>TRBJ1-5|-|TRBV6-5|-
TGTGCCAGCAGTTACTCGGGAGGGGGGGAGCCCCAGCATTTT
CASSYSGGGEPQHF
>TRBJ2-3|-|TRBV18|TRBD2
TGTGCCAGCTCACCACCGGCGGGACTAGCGGGAGTGGGGGCAGATACGCAGTATTTT
CASSPPAGLAGVGADTQYF
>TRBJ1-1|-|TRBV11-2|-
TGTGCCAGCAGCTTATCCGTCTCCGGGGAGGGTGGATATGAAGCTTTCTTT
CASSLSVSGEGGYEAFF
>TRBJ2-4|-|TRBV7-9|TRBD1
TGTGCCAGCAGCTTATTAACAGGGGGCAAAAACATTCAGTACTTC
CASSLLTGGKNIQYF
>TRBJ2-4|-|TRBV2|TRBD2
TGTGCCAGCACTACTGGGGGGGGGAAAGCCAAAAACATTCAGTACTTC
CASTTGGGKAKNIQYF
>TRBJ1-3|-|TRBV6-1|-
TGTGCCAGCAGTGCGGGGGCGTCTGGAAACACCATATATTTT
CASSAGASGNTIYF
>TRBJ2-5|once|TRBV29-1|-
TGCAGCGTTTCCCCCGCGGAGACCCAGTACTTC
CSVSPAETQYF
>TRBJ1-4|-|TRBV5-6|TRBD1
TGTGCCAGCAGCAACCTTGGACAGGGAAGTGAAAAACTGTTTTTT
CASSNLGQGSEKLFF
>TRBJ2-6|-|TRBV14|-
TGTGCCAGCAGCCATCGACGTCGAGCCTCTGGGGCCAACGTCCTGACTTTC
CASSHRRRASGANVLTF
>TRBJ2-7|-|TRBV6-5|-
TGTGCCAGCAGTTCCCAGGTCGGCTACGAGCAGTACTTC
CASSSQVGYEQYF
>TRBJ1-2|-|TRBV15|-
TGTGCCACCAGCAGAAAGGGGGGGGCCCTCTATGGCTACACCTTC
CATSRKGGALYGYTF
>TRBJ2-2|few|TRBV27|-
TGTGCCAGCAGTTTTGCTAGCGAGACAACCGGGGAGCTGTTTTTT
CASSFASETTGELFF
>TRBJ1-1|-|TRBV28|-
TGTGCCAGCATCGCCCAGGGTTGGGACACTGAAGCTTTCTTT
CASIAQGWDTEAFF
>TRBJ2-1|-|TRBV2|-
TGTGCCAGCAGTGATAGAGGGGTTGTTGGGTTCTTC
CASSDRGVVGFF
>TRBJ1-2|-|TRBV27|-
TGTGCCACCCCAATAATGGGCTACACCTTC
CATPIMGYTF
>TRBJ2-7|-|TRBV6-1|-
TGTGCCAGCAGTGAAAAAAGTAGGGGCTGGGGGAGGCCACTCATTTACGAGCAGTACTTC
CASSEKSRGWGRPLIYEQYF
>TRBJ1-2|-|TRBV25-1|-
TGTGCCAGCAGTGACGCCCGAGGCTACACCTTC
CASSDARGYTF
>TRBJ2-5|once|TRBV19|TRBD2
TGTGCCAGTAACCGGGGGGGGCCTGGGGAGACCCAGTACTTC
CASNRGGPGETQYF